This record looks at one T cell receptor (beta chain) sequence and its context. Its antigen is as yet unknown. Every bit of the isolated RNA underwent reverse transcription, so sequencing read expressed TCRB transcripts. The assay was immunoSEQ multiplex PCR, and TCRdb's table has in-frame clones only and misses some. The repertoire holds hundreds of thousands of clones, with roughly 12% as singletons. The CDR3 spans 12 residues. Trimming removed 0 bases at V and 5 bases at J, with 4 bases between. Germline loops: CDR1 KGHSH, CDR2 LQKENI. The sample originates from a study of beta chain features in type 1 diabetes. Study outcomes and limitations: Researchers report that Type 1 diabetes patients had moderately but significantly shorter TCRB CDR3s across all four CD4+ subsets.

The sample was naive CD4+ T cells from blood. The chain recombines TRBV18 with TRBJ1-1; no clear D gene. The TCR was taken from a man aged 18 to 30 with type 1 diabetes. Written as DNA, the CDR3 is TGTGCCAGCTCACCACCTGTTACTGAAGCTTTCTTT. Amino acid sequence: CASSPPVTEAFF.